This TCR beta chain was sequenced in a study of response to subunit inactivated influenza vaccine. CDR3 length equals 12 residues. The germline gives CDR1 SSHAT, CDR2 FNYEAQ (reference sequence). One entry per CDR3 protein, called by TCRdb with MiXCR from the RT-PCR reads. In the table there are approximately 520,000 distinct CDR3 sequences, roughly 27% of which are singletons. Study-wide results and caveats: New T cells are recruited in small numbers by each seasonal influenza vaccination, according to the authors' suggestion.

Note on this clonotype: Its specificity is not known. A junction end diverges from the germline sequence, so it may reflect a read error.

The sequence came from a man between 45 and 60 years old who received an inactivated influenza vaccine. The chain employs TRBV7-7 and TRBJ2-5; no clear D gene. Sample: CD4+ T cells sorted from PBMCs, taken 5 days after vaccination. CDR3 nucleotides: TGTGCTAGCAGCCTGGCGGACGGGACCCAGTACTTC. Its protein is CASSLADGTQYF.